This note documents a single T cell receptor beta chain sequence. This clone's antigen is unknown. No base quality values were provided; no much bigger clone lies one nucleotide off. Participants in the prospective study were enrolled through a virtual design, were aged 18 to 89 years, and lived in roughly 24 United States geographic areas. To assign participants to cohorts, the prospective study relied on clinical history that participants themselves reported in a screening survey and a study questionnaire. Recovered participants in ImmuneRACE Cohort 3 were defined as having two consecutive negative NP/OP PCR tests, clearance from a healthcare professional, or resolution of symptoms. Each participant in the prospective study had whole blood, serum and a nasopharyngeal or oropharyngeal swab collected by mobile phlebotomists. Additional blood draws and questionnaires over an approximately two-month period could optionally be provided by prospective study participants. Before DNA extraction, prospective study blood samples were shipped either frozen or at room temperature.

TCRbeta CDR3 regions were amplified from genomic DNA by means of the immunoSEQ Assay, a bias-controlled multiplex PCR. The study's own analysis went as follows. Nucleated cell counts per sample were estimated from amplification of reference gene primers within the assay. To quantify the absolute abundance of each unique TCRbeta CDR3 rearrangement, sequence reads were collapsed and filtered. For each sample, productive Simpson clonality was calculated by taking the square root of Simpson's diversity index across productive rearrangements. TCRdb carries this immuneACCESS record with in-frame sequences only. Its versions omit some clonotypes, under half of them owing to an unresolved V gene in the studies checked, with the rest unexplained. V and J calls and clone size are as listed in that table; D and trimming were resolved from the DNA. A total of over 350,000 clones appear in this sample, 88% of them only once. 1.2% of the sample belongs to the ten largest clones.

Looking up the germline V gene yields CDR1 MDHEN and CDR2 SYDVKM. Counted from cysteine to phenylalanine, this CDR3 has 15 amino acids. The read is trimmed to its CDR3 DNA, 45 bases read in frame from base 1. Clipping removes 3 bases from V and 2 bases from J, with 3 as the unmatched junction base count. This specimen belongs to a study of blood T cell repertoires in COVID-19 (dated by TCRdb to 2020 to 2021). Concerning the study at large: The collaborator samples originated in the United States, Italy and Spain and spanned the acute and convalescent phases of COVID-19. The prospective study material was composed of cDNA or gDNA derived from T cells, B-cell-depleted T cells, or PBMCs. Subjects who had been exposed to COVID-19, were actively infected with it, or had recovered from it provided the deeply sampled blood TCRbeta repertoires that made up the dataset. The repertoires were made available in a free public database intended to serve as a resource for research on the immune response to SARS-CoV-2. The samples were drawn from two sources: the first 160 participants of the ongoing ImmuneRACE study, and 1,254 subjects contributed by 6 global collaborators. Sample metadata almost always included a de-identified subject ID, COVID-19 status, age in years and sex. Where HLA class I and class II types were available, the types were taken from metadata supplied by the sample provider, not from assay-based typing.

Results the study describes overall, beyond this receptor: Clinical and demographic metadata were provided uncurated, with the amount varying by source and participant.

The origin of this receptor is a woman under 30 who had recovered from COVID-19. The sequence joins TRBV28 to TRBJ2-3; 9 bases in the middle match TRBD1. Sequencing was done on a sample of PBMCs or T cells enriched from blood (not recorded which). The sequenced DNA: TGTGCCAGCAGTTTCAGGACAGGGGCCACAGATACGCAGTATTTT. The resulting protein is CASSFRTGATDTQYF.